Below, one T cell receptor (beta chain) is given with its context. Its antigen is not identified. The data were taken from a study of graft-versus-host responses after intestinal transplantation. Looking at the study overall: Recipients uniformly received anti-thymocyte globulin induction, followed by tacrolimus and steroids for roughly three years. Overall study findings and caveats: Recipient-marrow GvH clones were detected, some having first appeared in ileum or blood.

Per the germline V gene, CDR1 is MNHEY and CDR2 is SMNVEV (reference sequence). Trimming pared 0 bases from V and 1 base from J, leaving 17 bases between. The CDR3 contains 18 residues. The data were produced by immunoSEQ multiplex PCR, yet TCRdb's version contains in-frame clones alone and is incomplete. This table has 20,000 to 30,000 clones, around four fifths appearing once. Sequencing was performed on PBMCs, taken approximately four weeks after intestinal transplant. This TCR was sampled from a human patient who received an intestinal transplant, so some T cells may come from the graft donor. The chain recombines TRBV27 with TRBJ2-3; no firm D call. The CDR3 sequence is CASSLSISFRSGTDTQYF. The CDR3, as DNA: TGTGCCAGCAGTTTATCGATTAGTTTCAGATCTGGCACAGATACGCAGTATTTT.